This T cell receptor (beta chain) derives from a study of blood T cell repertoires in COVID-19. Study overall: PBMCs, B-cell-depleted T cells, or T cells provided the cDNA or gDNA that made up the material.

Sequenced by immunoSEQ multiplex PCR; TCRdb stores in-frame clones only, minus some. The sample records tens of thousands of clones, approximately 93% being singletons. V lost 2 bases to trimming and J lost 5 bases; unmatched junction nucleotides: 12. Germline loops: CDR1 SGHRS, CDR2 YFSETQ. The CDR3 consists of 16 residues. The J gene is TRBJ2-5, the V gene TRBV5-1, with TRBD1 matching 7 bases. This clonotype was sampled from a male donor with active COVID-19. The sequenced material came from peripheral blood. DNA of the CDR3: TGCGCCAGCAGCTTACAGGGGCAGGGGTACGGTGAGACCCAGTACTTC. Its protein product is CASSLQGQGYGETQYF.